This TCR beta chain was profiled in a study of blood T cell repertoires in COVID-19. Germline V gives CDR1 MGHRA, CDR2 YSYEKL. This CDR3 is 14 amino acids long. Trimming took 6 bases from V and 5 from J; bases not matched to a gene: 4. Data came from immunoSEQ multiplex PCR; TCRdb stores just in-frame clones and leaves some out. Of about 240,000 clones in the sample, about 80% were seen once. Sequencing was performed on peripheral blood. This clonotype originated in a young man who had recovered from COVID-19. The V call is TRBV4-1, the J call TRBJ1-6, with 7 nucleotides matching TRBD1. The CDR3 region has the DNA TGCGCCAGCAGTTACGGGACAGATAATTCACCCCTCCACTTT. This sequence encodes CASSYGTDNSPLHF.